One T cell receptor (beta chain) is described in this entry. What it binds is unknown. From germline, CDR1 is SGHTA and CDR2 FQGTGA. CDR3 size: 16 residues. Trimming stripped 2 bases from V and 7 bases from J, with 18 bases between. MiXCR, applied by TCRdb to the reads, yields one record per CDR3 protein. The profile covers roughly 200,000 distinct CDR3 sequences, with 35% to 40% appearing a single time and 59% taken by the ten largest. The data stem from a study of T cell repertoires in cytomegalovirus infection. Study information: Well-studied HLA-B-restricted epitopes and recently identified HLA-C-restricted epitopes of CMV were both used in the study. Matching HLA type and CMV infection were both indicated by public TCR beta signatures.

The study, taken as a whole, reports: Cumulated frequencies of public TCR beta families served to identify carriers of CMV plus the relevant HLA. In two of eight donors, the top clonotype was HLA-C-restricted CMV-specific.

This material consisted of CD8+ T cells from cultured PBMCs, taken from culture after CMV antigen stimulation. The chain combines TRBV7-3 with TRBJ2-1; D is uncertain. The receptor was isolated from a human donor in good health (CMV status not recorded). Some clones in this sample may be carry-over from other donors' samples. This CDR3 reads CASSLVYNSPRNEQFF. CDR3 bases: TGTGCCAGCAGCTTAGTATACAACTCCCCTCGGAATGAGCAGTTCTTC.